Below, 9 T cell receptor beta chains from the same sample are listed, as sequenced in a study of T-cell reconstitution after alpha-beta-depleted transplantation in children. The TCRbeta library was prepared with unique molecular identifiers. In TCRdb, the PCR reads were re-called with MiXCR into one record per CDR3 protein. The table shows fewer than 750,000 distinct CDR3 sequences, with roughly a quarter occurring only once. The sample here was PBMCs, taken before TCRalphabeta/CD19-depleted stem cell transplant. The source is a boy in the first two years of life with Wiskott-Aldrich syndrome, due to receive a stem cell transplant.

This clonotype was seen more than once but under ten times. This rearrangement joins TRBV5-1 to TRBJ2-3, with D hard to call. The V and J ends lost 1 base and 0 bases respectively, with 3 bases between them. This CDR3 spans 13 amino acids. CDR1 and CDR2 from the germline V gene are SGHRS and YFSETQ. This chain's CDR3 is CASSLMSTDTQYF. DNA for the CDR3: TGCGCCAGCAGCTTGATGAGCACAGATACGCAGTATTTT.

The chain employs TRBV19 and TRBJ2-1; D might be TRBD1 (6 bases). CDR3 length: 17 residues. V lost 6 bases to trimming and J lost 0 bases, with 18 bases between them. Germline lookup yields CDR1 LNHDA and CDR2 SQIVND (reference sequence). The CDR3 here is CASRKLPGHLSYNEQFF. CDR3 in DNA: TGTGCCAGTAGGAAACTTCCGGGACACCTCTCCTACAATGAGCAGTTCTTC.

The J gene is TRBJ2-1, the V gene TRBV10-3; 10 bases map to TRBD1. This CDR3 contains 15 residues. CDR1 and CDR2 (germline): ENHRY, SYGVKD. The V segment lost 7 bases and the J segment 3 bases; nucleotides outside the gene matches: 6. CDR3 in DNA: TGTGCCATCACAACAGGGACAGGGGTCTACAATGAGCAGTTCTTC. Residues: CAITTGTGVYNEQFF.

This clonotype was seen a handful of times. The CDR3 region is CASSPQLAGGYDEQYF. CDR3 nucleotide sequence: TGTGCCAGCAGCCCTCAGTTAGCGGGAGGATACGACGAGCAGTACTTC. The chain couples TRBV28 to TRBJ2-7; 10 nucleotides line up with TRBD2. Germline CDR1 is MDHEN and CDR2 is SYDVKM. This CDR3 comprises 16 residues. Trimming cost V 6 bases and J 5 bases; bases outside gene matches: 13.

The CDR3 coding sequence is TGCGCCAGCAGCCAAGGTCCGGGAGGGTACAATGAGCAGTTCTTC. Encoded protein: CASSQGPGGYNEQFF. V and J are TRBV4-1 and TRBJ2-1; 8 nucleotides match TRBD2. V lost 1 base to trimming and J lost 4 bases; unmatched junction nucleotides: 3. Germline loops: CDR1 MGHRA, CDR2 YSYEKL. CDR3 length equals 15 residues.

This clonotype was observed a handful of times. The chain carries TRBV5-1 and TRBJ2-3; D possibly corresponds to TRBD2 (5 bases). The CDR3 is made up of 15 amino acids. V lost 0 bases and J lost 4, with 12 bases in between. Germline V gene sequence: CDR1 SGHRS, CDR2 YFSETQ. CDR3 nucleotide sequence: TGCGCCAGCAGCTTGGCCGCGTCCGGGGCAGATACGCAGTATTTT. Protein: CASSLAASGADTQYF.

Comments on this clonotype: Compared with germline, one end of the junction differs, possibly owing to a read error. The V and J genes are TRBV18 and TRBJ1-1; D possibly corresponds to TRBD1 (6 bases). Germline V CDR1 and CDR2: KGHSH, LQKENI. The CDR3 length is 16 residues. The CDR3 nucleotides read TGTGCCAGCTCACCACGTCCCGGGACATCGAACACTGAAGCTTTTTTT. It is translated as CASSPRPGTSNTEAFF.

This chain links TRBV29-1 with TRBJ1-1; D uncertain. The V and J ends lost 6 bases and 4 bases respectively, with 15 bases between them. The CDR3 runs 13 residues. Looked up from germline, CDR1 is SQVTM and CDR2 is ANQGSEA. CDR3 DNA sequence: TGCAGCGTCGCCGGGTTGGCAGGCACTGAAGCTTTCTTT. Residues: CSVAGLAGTEAFF.

This clonotype occurred a few times. The gene calls are TRBV5-1 and TRBJ1-1; no firm D call. Trimming shortened V by 3 bases and J by 1 base, and 13 bases separated the two germline ends. Germline lookup yields CDR1 SGHRS and CDR2 YFSETQ. This CDR3 has 15 amino acids. Here the CDR3 DNA reads TGCGCCAGCAGCTCTGTAGCAGGCCCGAACACTGAAGCTTTCTTT. Its translation is CASSSVAGPNTEAFF. Drawing the rest from reference TRBV5-1 and TRBJ1-1, the complete variable domain is KAGVTQTPRYLIKTRGQQVTLSCSPISGHRSVSWYQQTPGQGLQFLFEYFSETQRNKGNFPGRFSGRQFSNSRSEMNVSTLELGDSALYLCASSSVAGPNTEAFFGQGTRLTVV.